The 17 T cell receptor beta chains listed next were all sequenced from one sample in a study of T-cell reconstitution after alpha-beta-depleted transplantation in children. Unique molecular identifiers were used in preparing the TCRbeta library. TCRdb re-called the PCR reads with MiXCR, one entry per CDR3 protein. The sample lists about 200,000 distinct CDR3 sequences; more than 14% were seen once. The sequencing used PBMCs from the stem cell graft donor, collected from the stem cell graft. The origin of the receptors is a human donor who donated a stem cell graft to a child with acute lymphoblastic leukemia.

This clonotype came up a few times. J is TRBJ1-5 and V is TRBV6-5, with a possible D match to TRBD1 (5 bases). This CDR3 region has 14 residues. From germline, CDR1 is MNHEY and CDR2 SVGAGI. The V and J ends lost 8 bases and 6 bases respectively, with 17 bases between them. The DNA of the CDR3 is TGTGCCAGCCGCGGGGCGGGTCCTTCTCAGCCCCAGCATTTT. It codes for CASRGAGPSQPQHF.

The rearrangement uses TRBV5-1 and TRBJ2-1; 8 nucleotides agree with TRBD2. The CDR3 has 17 amino acids. CDR1 and CDR2 from the germline V gene are SGHRS and YFSETQ. J lost 10 bases, V lost 0 bases, and 15 bases had no gene match. The CDR3 bases are TGCGCCAGCAGCTTGGGCCCCCTAGGTAGCGGGAAGGGCGAGCAGTTCTTC. Residues: CASSLGPLGSGKGEQFF.

The chain is built from TRBV11-1 and TRBJ2-5; D gene ambiguous. V dropped 7 bases and J dropped 1 base, with 25 bases sitting between them. The CDR3 loop spans 18 amino acids. Germline loops: CDR1 SGHAT, CDR2 FQDESV (reference sequence). CDR3 DNA: TGTGCCAGCAACCTCCGGCTGACTGGGCGGCCGTTCCAAGAGACCCAGTACTTC. It translates to CASNLRLTGRPFQETQYF.

This clonotype has ten or more counts. The gene calls are TRBV6-1 and TRBJ1-6, with a possible D match to TRBD1 (5 bases). The germline gives CDR1 MNHNS, CDR2 SASEGT. This CDR3 is built from 17 residues. With 5 bases removed from V and 0 bases from J, the gap between germline ends came to 14 bases. The CDR3 here is CASSRGGISSYNSPLHF. For the CDR3, the DNA is TGTGCCAGCAGTCGGGGGGGTATCAGCTCCTATAATTCACCCCTCCACTTT.

The V and J genes are TRBV5-1 and TRBJ1-1, with D tentatively TRBD1 (5 bases). Germline V gives CDR1 SGHRS, CDR2 YFSETQ. The CDR3 loop spans 13 amino acids. Trimming took 9 bases from V and 3 from J, leaving 15 bases between them. CDR3: CANLIGGDTEAFF. DNA of the CDR3: TGCGCCAACCTCATTGGAGGGGACACTGAAGCTTTCTTT.

This clonotype came up many times. V is TRBV20-1 and J is TRBJ2-7; D is perhaps TRBD2 (6 bases). Germline V lookup: CDR1 DFQATT, CDR2 SNEGSKA (reference sequence). The ends were cut back, 2 bases at V and 3 bases at J, with 14 bases in the middle. CDR3 length equals 14 residues. In DNA form, the CDR3 reads TGCAGTGCTAGACGGAGGCAGGGAGGCTACGAGCAGTACTTC. Its protein product is CSARRRQGGYEQYF.

This clonotype was observed many times. This rearrangement joins TRBV4-2 to TRBJ2-1; 14 bases match TRBD2. The trim removed 4 bases at V and 7 bases at J, leaving 6 bases unmatched. Germline CDR1 reads LGHNA; CDR2 reads YNFKEQ. The CDR3 is 16 residues long. CDR3 protein: CASSPSGLAGDNEQFF. In nucleotides, the CDR3 is TGTGCCAGCAGCCCCTCGGGACTAGCGGGAGATAATGAGCAGTTCTTC.

The V call is TRBV5-4, the J call TRBJ1-5; no clear D. CDR1 and CDR2 (germline): SGHNT, YYREEE (reference sequence). The CDR3 loop spans 13 amino acids. Trimming took 4 bases from V and 3 from J, leaving 8 bases between them. The CDR3 reads CASSAGYNQPQHF. CDR3 coding DNA: TGTGCCAGCAGCGCGGGGTACAATCAGCCCCAGCATTTT.

This clonotype has ten or more counts. J is TRBJ2-2 and V is TRBV5-1; 12 bases line up with TRBD2. The CDR3 spans 19 residues. CDR1 SGHRS and CDR2 YFSETQ come from the germline V gene. The V and J ends lost 0 bases and 6 bases, in that order; junction bases with no gene match: 12. Here the CDR3 reads CASSLVAGLAGLRAGELFF. CDR3 bases: TGCGCCAGCAGCTTGGTGGCGGGACTAGCGGGTCTAAGGGCCGGGGAGCTGTTTTTT. The whole variable domain, filled in from reference TRBV5-1 and TRBJ2-2, reads KAGVTQTPRYLIKTRGQQVTLSCSPISGHRSVSWYQQTPGQGLQFLFEYFSETQRNKGNFPGRFSGRQFSNSRSEMNVSTLELGDSALYLCASSLVAGLAGLRAGELFFGEGSRLTVL.

This clonotype was seen many times. V is TRBV10-3 and J is TRBJ2-7, with D tentatively TRBD1 (5 bases). Germline V gene sequence: CDR1 ENHRY, CDR2 SYGVKD. Trimming pared 4 bases from V and 5 bases from J, leaving 15 bases between. The CDR3 is made up of 14 amino acids. This chain's CDR3 is CAISVVRESHEQYF. CDR3 DNA sequence: TGTGCCATCAGTGTGGTCAGGGAAAGCCACGAGCAGTACTTC.

In its sample, this clonotype was seen many times. The rearrangement joins TRBV24-1 to TRBJ2-3; 9 nucleotides line up with TRBD1. This CDR3 is 16 amino acids long. Germline-derived CDR1 and CDR2 are KGHDR and SFDVKD. The V segment lost 4 bases and the J segment 8 bases; nucleotides outside the gene matches: 12. Here the CDR3 reads CATSDPGTGRGVTQYF. CDR3 sequence (DNA): TGTGCCACCAGTGACCCCGGGACAGGGCGCGGAGTTACGCAGTATTTT.

Many counts were recorded for this clonotype. CDR3 sequence (DNA): TGTGCCAGTAGGGGGCAGGGGGCCAACATTCAGTACTTC. This sequence encodes CASRGQGANIQYF. The rearrangement links TRBV19 to TRBJ2-4; 8 bases align to TRBD1. The CDR3 is made up of 13 amino acids. V gave up 6 bases and J gave up 7 bases; unmatched junction bases: 5. Germline V gives CDR1 LNHDA, CDR2 SQIVND (reference sequence).

This clonotype was seen many times. The chain links TRBV12-5 to TRBJ2-1; D remains unclear. Germline CDR1 and CDR2: LGHNT and FRNRAP. Trimming cost V 6 bases and J 3 bases, with 15 bases left between them. The CDR3 contains 15 residues. The CDR3 is CASGPSTSLYNEQFF. CDR3 coding DNA: TGTGCTAGTGGACCGTCTACCTCCCTCTACAATGAGCAGTTCTTC. Variable domain in full (rest from reference TRBV12-5 and TRBJ2-1): DARVTQTPRHKVTEMGQEVTMRCQPILGHNTVFWYRQTMMQGLELLAYFRNRAPLDDSGMPKDRFSAEMPDATLATLKIQPSEPRDSAVYFCASGPSTSLYNEQFFGPGTRLTVL.

In this sample, this clonotype turned up many times. The rearrangement uses TRBV19 and TRBJ1-2; D is undetermined. This CDR3 comprises 14 residues. V was shortened by 7 bases and J by 6 bases, with 18 bases between the two germline ends. CDR1 and CDR2 from the germline V gene are LNHDA and SQIVND (reference sequence). The CDR3 bases are TGTGCCAGTATTTCGAGGGTCCCTACCCATGGCTACACCTTC. Its protein is CASISRVPTHGYTF.

This clonotype was observed many times. This chain links TRBV20-1 with TRBJ2-1; 7 bases align to TRBD2. V gave up 1 base and J gave up 6 bases; unmatched junction bases: 12. CDR1 DFQATT and CDR2 SNEGSKA come from the germline V gene (reference sequence). This CDR3 is built from 16 residues. The CDR3 sequence: CSARVGFAGDGNEQFF. The DNA for the CDR3 is TGCAGTGCTAGAGTTGGTTTCGCGGGAGACGGCAATGAGCAGTTCTTC.

This clonotype was picked up many times. This chain joins TRBV7-8 and TRBJ2-2; 9 bases align to TRBD2. The germline gives CDR1 SGHVS, CDR2 FQNEAQ. The trim removed 2 bases at V and 6 bases at J, leaving 7 bases unmatched. This CDR3 comprises 16 residues. CDR3 region: CASSLSGGTSAGELFF. Written as DNA, the CDR3 is TGTGCCAGCAGCTTAAGCGGGGGGACTAGTGCCGGGGAGCTGTTTTTT. The complete variable domain, with remaining parts taken from reference TRBV7-8 and TRBJ2-2, reads GAGVSQSPRYKVAKRGQDVALRCDPISGHVSLFWYQQALGQGPEFLTYFQNEAQLDKSGLPSDRFFAERPEGSVSTLKIQRTQQEDSAVYLCASSLSGGTSAGELFFGEGSRLTVL.

This clonotype was found many times. This sequence joins TRBV6-1 and TRBJ1-5, with 7 bases lining up with TRBD1. J was trimmed by 4 bases and V by 5 bases; bases with no gene match: 5. Germline V CDR1 and CDR2: MNHNS, SASEGT. This CDR3 contains 14 residues. CDR3 loop: CASSQQGSNQPQHF. CDR3 in DNA: TGTGCCAGCAGTCAACAGGGGTCGAATCAGCCCCAGCATTTT.